This T cell receptor beta chain was identified in a study of blood T cell repertoires in COVID-19. Study background: Donors in the United States, Italy and Spain gave samples during acute or convalescent COVID-19.

Source study methods: From reference gene primer amplification, estimates of nucleated cell counts were derived. Clones were read by immunoSEQ multiplex PCR, and TCRdb kept only the in-frame ones, dropping some. The DNA gave D and trimming, while V, J and clone size come from that table. The table has 95,000 to 120,000 clones, 88% seen once; the top ten hold under 3%. The CDR3 runs 10 residues. Trimming shortened V by 7 bases and J by 8 bases, and 8 bases separated the two germline ends. The germline V gene encodes CDR1 MDHEN and CDR2 SYDVKM. This clone appeared once. This sequence originates from a human donor in a cohort sampled during active COVID-19. The sample was peripheral blood. The V gene is TRBV28, the J gene TRBJ1-2; no clear D. Written as DNA, the CDR3 is TGTGCCAGCATGCGGGAGGGCTACACCTTC. Its protein product is CASMREGYTF.